These 20 T cell receptor beta chains originate from one sample sequenced in a study of blood T cell repertoires in COVID-19. The method was immunoSEQ multiplex PCR; TCRdb's version includes in-frame clones alone and lacks a portion of them. The table shows roughly 150,000 clones, with around 82% occurring only once. Sequencing was done on a sample of peripheral blood. Receptors were obtained from a man aged 55 to 70 with active or convalescent COVID-19.

The gene calls are TRBV29-1 and TRBJ1-1; D uncertain. CDR1 is SQVTM and CDR2 is ANQGSEA in the germline V gene. The CDR3 sequence is 14 residues long. V was trimmed by 7 bases and J by 4 bases, leaving 19 bases between them. The CDR3 DNA is TGCAGCGCCGATGCGCGGCTCGCCGGCACTGAAGCTTTCTTT. This codes for CSADARLAGTEAFF.

Note on this clone: Other DNA sequences of this sample code for an identical CDR3. The rearrangement joins TRBV27 to TRBJ1-5; D ambiguous. This CDR3 spans 15 amino acids. V gave up 0 bases and J gave up 0 bases, with 6 bases separating them. Germline loops: CDR1 MNHEY, CDR2 SMNVEV (reference sequence). The CDR3 region is CASSLSLNSNQPQHF. As DNA, the CDR3 is TGTGCCAGCAGTTTATCACTCAATAGCAATCAGCCCCAGCATTTT.

The V gene is TRBV4-1, the J gene TRBJ2-7, with TRBD2 matching 7 bases. The germline V gene encodes CDR1 MGHRA and CDR2 YSYEKL. V gave up 0 bases and J gave up 2 bases; unmatched junction bases: 4. The CDR3 has 15 amino acids. CDR3 in DNA: TGCGCCAGCAGCCAAGAAGGGAGGGGTACCTACGAGCAGTACTTC. Encoded protein: CASSQEGRGTYEQYF.

J is TRBJ1-1 and V is TRBV6-6, with 9 bases fitting TRBD1. Germline CDR1 reads MNHNY; CDR2 reads SVGAGI (reference sequence). V shed 4 bases, J shed 5 bases, and the junction held 5 bases outside the gene matches. This CDR3 is built from 14 residues. The CDR3 is CASSSRTGETEAFF. CDR3 nucleotide sequence: TGTGCCAGCAGTTCCCGGACAGGGGAGACTGAAGCTTTCTTT.

This chain connects TRBV5-1 to TRBJ1-1; 8 bases match TRBD1. This CDR3 is 17 amino acids long. V was clipped by 0 bases and J by 0 bases; unmatched bases: 7. Germline-derived CDR1 and CDR2 are SGHRS and YFSETQ. The CDR3 bases are TGCGCCAGCAGCTTGGTGCCCTTGACAGGGGTGAACACTGAAGCTTTCTTT. Translation: CASSLVPLTGVNTEAFF.

This clone was detected only a few times. The chain couples TRBV15 to TRBJ1-4; D is ambiguous. This CDR3 spans 13 amino acids. Germline V lookup: CDR1 LNHNV, CDR2 YYDKDF (reference sequence). Between the trimmed V and J ends, which lost 0 bases and 7 bases, there was a span of 6 bases. For the CDR3, the DNA is TGTGCCACCAGCAGAGATAACGGTGAAAAACTGTTTTTT. Its translation is CATSRDNGEKLFF.

The chain joins TRBV9 to TRBJ1-4; D possibly corresponds to TRBD1 (6 bases). CDR1 is SGDLS, CDR2 YYNGEE, per germline. This CDR3 is 13 amino acids long. Trimming removed 3 bases from V and 8 bases from J, with 11 bases in between. In DNA form, the CDR3 reads TGTGCCAGCAGCGCTACAGGGCACGAAAAACTGTTTTTT. Translated, it gives CASSATGHEKLFF.

The chain couples TRBV5-5 to TRBJ1-1; D is possibly TRBD1 (6 bases). The V and J ends lost 4 bases and 0 bases respectively, with 16 bases between them. This CDR3 contains 16 residues. CDR1 SGHKS and CDR2 YYEKEE come from the germline V gene (reference sequence). The CDR3 DNA is TGTGCCAGCAGCCCGAATACAGGGTCTCTGAACACTGAAGCTTTCTTT. Translated, it gives CASSPNTGSLNTEAFF.

The chain employs TRBV5-5 and TRBJ2-1; 7 bases line up with TRBD1. CDR3 size: 13 residues. Germline V lookup: CDR1 SGHKS, CDR2 YYEKEE (reference sequence). V lost 4 bases, J lost 6 bases, and 4 bases stayed unmatched. The CDR3 nucleotides are TGTGCCAGCAGCCCTGACAGGGTCAATGAGCAGTTCTTC. Translating gives CASSPDRVNEQFF.

Details on this clone: The junction differs from germline at one of its ends, possibly a read error. This chain uses TRBV7-7 with TRBJ2-7; D is perhaps TRBD2 (6 bases). Germline CDR1 reads SSHAT; CDR2 reads FNYEAQ (reference sequence). CDR3 length equals 13 residues. The CDR3 coding sequence is TGTGCTAGCAGCTTAGGGCTCGGGGGCGAGCAGTACTTC. Protein product: CASSLGLGGEQYF.

The V and J genes are TRBV6-5 and TRBJ2-1, with 8 bases fitting TRBD1. V trimming: 4 bases; J trimming: 7 bases; junction bases outside the gene matches: 6. Germline V gene lookup returns CDR1 MNHEY and CDR2 SVGAGI. The CDR3 loop spans 14 amino acids. In DNA, the CDR3 is TGTGCCAGCAGTTCCTGGACAGGGAGGAATGAGCAGTTCTTC. This encodes CASSSWTGRNEQFF.

The chain employs TRBV5-6 and TRBJ1-1; TRBD1 aligns across 10 bases. The V segment lost 0 bases and the J segment 5 bases; nucleotides outside the gene matches: 10. The CDR3 length is 17 residues. Looked up from germline, CDR1 is SGHDT and CDR2 is YYEEEE. CDR3 nucleotides: TGTGCCAGCAGCTTGGGGTGGGACAGGGGCAGTGGGACTGAAGCTTTCTTT. This gives the protein CASSLGWDRGSGTEAFF.

V is TRBV28 and J is TRBJ2-3; 8 bases are a match to TRBD1. The CDR3 spans 15 residues. CDR1 is MDHEN and CDR2 is SYDVKM in the germline V gene. With V trimmed by 8 bases and J by 2 bases, 9 bases remained unmatched. Here the CDR3 reads CASYSWQGATDTQYF. CDR3 nucleotide sequence: TGTGCCAGCTATTCCTGGCAGGGGGCCACAGATACGCAGTATTTT.

The chain links TRBV7-2 to TRBJ1-2; D is possibly TRBD1 (6 bases). V was trimmed by 5 bases and J by 3 bases, leaving 7 bases between them. The CDR3 runs to 12 residues. The germline gives CDR1 SGHTA, CDR2 FQGNSA. The CDR3: CASSTGYYGYTF. DNA of the CDR3: TGTGCCAGCAGCACAGGGTACTATGGCTACACCTTC.

The V and J genes are TRBV19 and TRBJ2-7; possibly TRBD2 for D (6 bases). V was shortened by 6 bases and J by 5 bases, with 14 bases between the two germline ends. Germline assignment: CDR1 LNHDA and CDR2 SQIVND (reference sequence). The CDR3 loop spans 13 amino acids. CDR3 in amino acids: CASSGGRGNEQYF. The CDR3 nucleotides read TGTGCCAGTAGCGGAGGGCGGGGAAACGAGCAGTACTTC.

J is TRBJ2-7 and V is TRBV24-1, with 9 bases aligning to TRBD1. CDR1 and CDR2 from the germline V gene are KGHDR and SFDVKD. The V and J ends lost 5 bases and 5 bases, in that order; junction bases with no gene match: 9. This CDR3 is built from 15 residues. The CDR3 is CATSATGGAFHEQYF. The DNA of the CDR3 is TGTGCCACCAGTGCTACAGGGGGCGCCTTCCACGAGCAGTACTTC.

This sequence joins TRBV6-1 and TRBJ1-5; weak D call: TRBD1 (5 bases). CDR3 length equals 14 residues. V was shortened by 3 bases and J by 5 bases, with 11 bases between the two germline ends. Germline V gives CDR1 MNHNS, CDR2 SASEGT. For the CDR3, the DNA is TGTGCCAGCAGTGATGACAGTTACTATCAGCCCCAGCATTTT. The encoded protein is CASSDDSYYQPQHF.

A few counts support this clone. This chain joins TRBV5-5 and TRBJ1-2; TRBD1 aligns across 10 bases. The CDR3 covers 15 residues. Germline trimming cut 8 bases from V and 0 bases from J; bases unmatched to any gene: 7. The V gene's germline CDR1 is SGHKS and CDR2 YYEKEE (reference sequence). The DNA of the CDR3 is TGTGCCAGTATGGGACAGGGGAACTCTAACTATGGCTACACCTTC. Protein product: CASMGQGNSNYGYTF.

This clone has just one count. The V call is TRBV25-1, the J call TRBJ2-2; D not certain. Trimming removed 3 bases at V and 6 bases at J, with 8 bases between. This CDR3 has 13 amino acids. From germline, CDR1 is MGHDK and CDR2 SYGVNS. The CDR3 DNA is TGTGCCAGCAGTGAGAACAACCCCGGGGAGCTGTTTTTT. Translation: CASSENNPGELFF. The full variable domain, its missing parts supplied by reference TRBV25-1 and TRBJ2-2, is EADIYQTPRYLVIGTGKKITLECSQTMGHDKMYWYQQDPGMELHLIHYSYGVNSTEKGDLSSESTVSRIRTEHFPLTLESARPSHTSQYLCASSENNPGELFFGEGSRLTVL.

CDR3 sequence: CASSSLSRGDVLTF. CDR3 nucleotides: TGCGCCAGCAGCTCCCTGTCCCGGGGTGATGTCCTGACTTTC. The V call is TRBV5-1, the J call TRBJ2-6; possible D gene TRBD2, 5 bases. V was shortened by 3 bases and J by 13 bases, with 17 bases between the two germline ends. Looked up from germline, CDR1 is SGHRS and CDR2 is YFSETQ. This CDR3 region has 14 residues.